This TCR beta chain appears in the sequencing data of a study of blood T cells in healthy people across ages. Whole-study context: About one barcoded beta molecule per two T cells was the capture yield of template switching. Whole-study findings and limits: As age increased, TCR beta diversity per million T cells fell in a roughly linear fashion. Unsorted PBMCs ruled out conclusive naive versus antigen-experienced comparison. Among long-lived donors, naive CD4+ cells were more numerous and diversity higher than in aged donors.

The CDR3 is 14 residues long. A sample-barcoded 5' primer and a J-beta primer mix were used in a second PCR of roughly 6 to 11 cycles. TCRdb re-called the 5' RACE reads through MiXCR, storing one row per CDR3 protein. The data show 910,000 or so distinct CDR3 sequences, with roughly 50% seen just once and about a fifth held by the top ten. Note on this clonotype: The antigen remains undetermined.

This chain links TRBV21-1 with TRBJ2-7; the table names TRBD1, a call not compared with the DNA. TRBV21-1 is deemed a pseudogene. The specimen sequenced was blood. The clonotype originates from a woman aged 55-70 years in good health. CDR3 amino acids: CASSTRTGLDEQYF. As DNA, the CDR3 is TGTGCCAGCAGCACCAGGACAGGGTTGGACGAGCAGTACTTC.